Included here is one T cell receptor (beta chain) sequence, with context. Assay used: immunoSEQ multiplex PCR; TCRdb lists only in-frame clones, some missing. The sample holds millions of clones; 85% to 95% are singletons and the top ten take under 0.15%. This entry comes from a study of shared clonotypes between healthy human individuals. V lost 1 base to trimming and J lost 0 bases, with 10 bases between them. The length of the CDR3 is 16 residues. Germline V gives CDR1 SEHNR, CDR2 FQNEAQ (reference sequence). The sample taken for sequencing was naive CD4+ T cells sorted from blood. Stated subset: CD45RA+ positively selected. The genes are TRBV7-9 and TRBJ1-3; a weak D match, TRBD1 (6 bases). This TCR was recovered from a man aged 18 to 35 in good health. This chain's CDR3 is CASSLVGTNSGNTIYF. CDR3 in DNA: TGTGCCAGCAGCTTAGTGGGGACAAACTCTGGAAACACCATATATTTT.